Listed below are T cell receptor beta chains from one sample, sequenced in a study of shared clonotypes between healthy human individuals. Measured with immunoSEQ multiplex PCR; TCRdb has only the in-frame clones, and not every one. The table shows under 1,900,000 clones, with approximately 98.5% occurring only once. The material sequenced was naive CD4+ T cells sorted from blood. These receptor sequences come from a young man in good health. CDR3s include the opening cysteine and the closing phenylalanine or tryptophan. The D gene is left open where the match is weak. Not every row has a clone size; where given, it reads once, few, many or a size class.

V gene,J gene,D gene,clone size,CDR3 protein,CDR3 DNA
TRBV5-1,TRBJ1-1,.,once,CASSLGLGNTEAFF,TGCGCCAGCAGCTTAGGGCTAGGAAACACTGAAGCTTTCTTT
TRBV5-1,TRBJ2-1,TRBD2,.,CASSGPFGDYDMSSYNEQFF,TGCGCCAGCAGCGGGCCTTTCGGGGACTACGACATGAGCTCCTACAATGAGCAGTTCTTC
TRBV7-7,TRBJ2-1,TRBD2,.,CASSLAVTSVWNEQFF,TGTGCTAGCAGCTTAGCGGTTACTAGCGTATGGAATGAGCAGTTCTTC
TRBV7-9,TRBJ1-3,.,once,CASSLSAVADSGNTIYF,TGTGCCAGCAGCTTATCGGCAGTCGCCGATTCTGGAAACACCATATATTTT
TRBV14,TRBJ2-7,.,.,CASSQEYGTDRYEQYF,TGTGCCAGCAGCCAGGAGTACGGGACTGATCGCTACGAGCAGTACTTC
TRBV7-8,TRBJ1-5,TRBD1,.,CASSLRGPREKGNQPQHF,TGTGCCAGCAGCTTAAGGGGGCCAAGGGAGAAGGGTAATCAGCCCCAGCATTTT
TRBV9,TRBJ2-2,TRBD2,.,CASSVVASGRIGELFF,TGTGCCAGCAGCGTAGTAGCTAGCGGGAGAATCGGGGAGCTGTTTTTT
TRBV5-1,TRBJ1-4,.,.,CASSLAGIATNEKLFF,TGCGCCAGCAGCTTGGCGGGAATTGCAACTAATGAAAAACTGTTTTTT
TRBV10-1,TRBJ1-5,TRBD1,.,CASSEIPGTVNQPQHF,TGCGCCAGCAGTGAGATCCCCGGGACAGTCAATCAGCCCCAGCATTTT
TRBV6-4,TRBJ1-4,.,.,CASSEGLVDEKLFF,TGTGCCAGCAGTGAGGGGTTGGTCGATGAAAAACTGTTTTTT
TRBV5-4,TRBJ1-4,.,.,CASSFPGNEKLFF,TGTGCCAGCAGCTTCCCCGGAAATGAAAAACTGTTTTTT
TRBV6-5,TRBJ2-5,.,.,CASNRGAPGETQYF,TGTGCCAGCAATAGAGGGGCTCCCGGAGAGACCCAGTACTTC
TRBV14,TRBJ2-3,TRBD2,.,CASSRTSGRAADTQYF,TGTGCCAGCAGTCGGACTAGCGGGAGGGCCGCAGATACGCAGTATTTT
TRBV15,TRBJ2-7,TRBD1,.,CATSRYRQGDYEQYF,TGTGCCACCAGCAGATATAGACAGGGGGACTACGAGCAGTACTTC
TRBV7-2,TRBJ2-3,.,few,CASSLLGTDTQYF,TGTGCCAGCAGCTTATTGGGCACAGATACGCAGTATTTT
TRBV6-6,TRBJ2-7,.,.,CASSYTKTSYEQYF,TGTGCCAGCAGTTACACTAAAACCTCCTACGAGCAGTACTTC